The TCR beta chain under discussion was sequenced for a study of T-cell memory formation after mild COVID-19. Trimming cost V 5 bases and J 2 bases; bases outside gene matches: 5. The CDR3 runs 16 residues. Germline lookup yields CDR1 SGHNT and CDR2 YENEEA. Using its own MiXCR run on the 5' RACE reads, TCRdb lists one record per CDR3 protein. The data contain roughly 100,000 distinct CDR3 sequences, about 12% of them singletons. The sample holds a few counts of this clonotype. The chain links TRBV11-3 to TRBJ2-3; 12 bases align to TRBD2. The specimen was PBMCs or a T cell subset sorted from them (not recorded which). This receptor was identified in an adult woman who had mild COVID-19 (a few samples of this study predate the infection). Cell type and time point are not known. The CDR3 here is CASSVRLAGATDTQYF. The DNA of the CDR3 is TGTGCCAGCAGCGTACGACTAGCGGGGGCCACAGATACGCAGTATTTT.